The clone carrying this T cell receptor (beta chain) was observed a few times. Its cognate antigen is unknown. The sample originates from a study of T cell responses to AZD1222 COVID-19 vaccine. The method was immunoSEQ multiplex PCR; TCRdb's version includes in-frame clones alone and lacks a portion of them. This table has 130,000 or so clones, over 85% appearing once. Overall study findings and caveats: Only a handful of AZD1222 recipients were seropositive at baseline. Mostly white British, mostly female donors; authors suggested clonal diversity may be underestimated. All repertoire sampling was performed exclusively after the peak T cell response.

CDR3 length equals 13 residues. The V end was cut by 6 bases, the J end by 11 bases, with 14 bases between. Germline CDR1 and CDR2: MRHNA and SNTAGT. The chain employs TRBV6-4 and TRBJ1-6; weak D call: TRBD1 (5 bases). The origin of this receptor is an adult in good health. The material sequenced was peripheral blood, taken on day 0 of MenACWY control vaccination. The CDR3, as DNA: TGTGCCAGCAGAAAAGGGGTTTTGGCACCCCTCCACTTT. Translated, it gives CASRKGVLAPLHF.